Listed here are 24 T cell receptor beta chains from one sample, sequenced in a study of cytomegalovirus exposure and HLA in healthy donors. This PCR relied on a set of 60 Vbeta primers and 13 Jbeta primers. The method was immunoSEQ multiplex PCR; TCRdb's version includes in-frame clones alone and lacks a portion of them. The table has about 120,000 clones, around two thirds seen once. The sample was PBMCs. Receptor source: a human donor in good health.

The CDR3 protein is CASSLRQGTYEQYF. CDR3 sequence (DNA): TGTGCCAGCAGTCTCCGACAGGGAACCTACGAGCAGTACTTC. The chain joins TRBV6-1 to TRBJ2-7; 7 bases fit TRBD1. The germline V gene has CDR1 MNHNS and CDR2 SASEGT. With 5 bases clipped from V and 2 bases from J, the junction kept 6 bases outside the gene matches. The CDR3 covers 14 residues.

This clone was seen only once. The chain has TRBV30 and TRBJ2-5; the D is unclear. The CDR3 extends over 11 amino acids. Germline CDR1 GTSNPN, CDR2 SVGIG (reference sequence). The CDR3 sequence: CARGLGETQYF. For the CDR3, the DNA is TGTGCTCGTGGGCTTGGGGAGACCCAGTACTTC.

The chain has TRBV6-1 and TRBJ2-5; no clear D gene. The V end was cut by 5 bases, the J end by 2 bases, with 12 bases between. CDR1 and CDR2 (germline): MNHNS, SASEGT. This CDR3 has 14 amino acids. The CDR3 DNA reads as TGTGCCAGCAGTTTTTTAGCTAATCAAGAGACCCAGTACTTC. Amino acid sequence: CASSFLANQETQYF.

This chain uses TRBV5-8 with TRBJ2-7; D is unclear. Trimming pared 0 bases from V and 2 bases from J, leaving 21 bases between. The CDR3 is made up of 18 amino acids. Germline CDR1 reads SGHTS; CDR2 reads YDEGEE. The CDR3: CASSLVLSSLGRAYEQYF. The CDR3 nucleotides read TGTGCCAGCAGCTTGGTGCTAAGTAGTCTGGGTCGGGCCTACGAGCAGTACTTC.

The sample holds one count of this clone. The rearrangement joins TRBV11-2 to TRBJ2-7; tentative D call: TRBD1 (6 bases). Germline V gene data show CDR1 as SGHAT and CDR2 as FQNNGV. The germline V and J ends were trimmed by 6 bases and 2 bases, with 14 bases remaining between them. The CDR3 runs to 14 residues. CDR3 DNA: TGTGCCAGCAGTGGAAGACAGGCCCCCTACGAGCAGTACTTC. Translating it yields CASSGRQAPYEQYF.

The chain links TRBV7-9 to TRBJ2-5; a weak D match, TRBD2 (5 bases). Per germline, CDR1 SEHNR and CDR2 FQNEAQ (reference sequence). V lost 5 bases, J lost 5 bases, and 6 bases lay in between. The CDR3 has 11 amino acids. CDR3 DNA sequence: TGTGCCAGCAGCCCGGGGGAGACCCAGTACTTC. This sequence encodes CASSPGETQYF.

The rearrangement uses TRBV28 and TRBJ1-5; possible D gene TRBD1, 6 bases. The CDR3 has 16 residues. The V gene lost 2 bases and the J gene lost 1 base, with 12 bases spanning the gap. Germline V CDR1 and CDR2: MDHEN, SYDVKM. In nucleotides, the CDR3 is TGTGCCAGCAGTTTAGGCAGGGGTGGAAGCAATCAGCCCCAGCATTTT. This encodes CASSLGRGGSNQPQHF.

The V gene is TRBV30, the J gene TRBJ1-2, with no clear D. This CDR3 is built from 13 residues. V lost 5 bases, J lost 2 bases, and 12 bases lay in between. The germline V gene encodes CDR1 GTSNPN and CDR2 SVGIG (reference sequence). The CDR3, as DNA: TGTGCCTGGGACCAGGCTTTCAACTATGGCTACACCTTC. It specifies CAWDQAFNYGYTF.

The V gene is TRBV7-9, the J gene TRBJ2-5, with D hard to call. TRBJ2-7 matches the DNA end more closely, so the J call is doubtful. The CDR3 sequence is 11 residues long. Germline values: CDR1 SEHNR, CDR2 FQNEAQ (reference sequence). This chain's CDR3 is CASRLNYEQYF. As DNA, the CDR3 is TGTGCCAGCAGACTAAACTACGAGCAGTACTTC.

The chain combines TRBV27 with TRBJ2-1, with 9 positions matching TRBD2. There are 16 residues in the CDR3. Per the germline V gene, CDR1 is MNHEY and CDR2 is SMNVEV (reference sequence). The V and J ends lost 2 bases and 7 bases, in that order; junction bases with no gene match: 9. The CDR3 spells CASSLRREGLRNEQFF. The CDR3 DNA sequence: TGTGCCAGCAGTTTAAGGCGGGAGGGCCTAAGGAATGAGCAGTTCTTC.

V gene TRBV12-2 combines with J gene TRBJ1-1. TRBV12-2 is listed as a pseudogene. The length of the CDR3 is 10 residues. The DNA of the CDR3 is TGTGCAAGTCGCTTAGTGAGAGCTTTCTTT. Translation: CASRLVRAFF.

The rearrangement links TRBV6-1 to TRBJ2-5, with 12 positions matching TRBD1. Germline V gene data show CDR1 as MNHNS and CDR2 as SASEGT. The CDR3 has 17 amino acids. V trimming: 3 bases; J trimming: 4 bases; junction bases outside the gene matches: 9. CDR3 nucleotide sequence: TGTGCCAGCAGTGACCCAGGGACAGGGGGCGGTGGAGAGACCCAGTACTTC. Translating gives CASSDPGTGGGGETQYF.

V and J are TRBV5-6 and TRBJ1-6, with a weak D call TRBD1 (5 bases). Germline-derived CDR1 and CDR2 are SGHDT and YYEEEE. The germline V and J ends were trimmed by 2 bases and 8 bases, with 14 bases remaining between them. The CDR3 length is 15 residues. DNA of the CDR3: TGTGCCAGCAGCTTTGGCCGGGGGTCGTATTCACCCCTCCACTTT. It codes for CASSFGRGSYSPLHF.

The rearrangement joins TRBV19 to TRBJ1-5, with 9 bases that match TRBD1. CDR3 length: 16 amino acids. Germline CDR1 LNHDA, CDR2 SQIVND (reference sequence). J lost 4 bases, V lost 5 bases, and 9 bases had no gene match. CDR3 amino acids: CASSYRRDRDNQPQHF. CDR3 sequence (DNA): TGTGCCAGTAGTTATCGCCGGGACAGGGATAATCAGCCCCAGCATTTT.

This sequence joins TRBV4-2 and TRBJ1-5; D not resolved. Germline V gives CDR1 LGHNA, CDR2 YNFKEQ. The CDR3 extends over 14 amino acids. V was pared by 2 bases and J by 4 bases, with 9 bases between. CDR3 nucleotides: TGTGCCAGCAGCCAAATTGCAGATAATCAGCCCCAGCATTTT. Its translation: CASSQIADNQPQHF.

V is TRBV5-1 and J is TRBJ1-3, with D hard to call. In germline, CDR1 is SGHRS, CDR2 YFSETQ. The CDR3 has 15 residues. The V end lost 4 bases, the J end lost 0 bases, and 11 bases lay between the germline ends. The CDR3 nucleotides read TGCGCCAGCAGCCCTGGTGCAGACTCTGGAAACACCATATATTTT. Its translation: CASSPGADSGNTIYF. The full variable domain, with the rest looked up from reference TRBV5-1 and TRBJ1-3, is KAGVTQTPRYLIKTRGQQVTLSCSPISGHRSVSWYQQTPGQGLQFLFEYFSETQRNKGNFPGRFSGRQFSNSRSEMNVSTLELGDSALYLCASSPGADSGNTIYFGEGSWLTVV.

The CDR3 nucleotides read TGCGCCAGCAGCTTGGCTAGCGGGAACCACCGATATGCACGCGAGCAGTACTTC. It specifies CASSLASGNHRYAREQYF. This chain uses TRBV5-1 with TRBJ2-7; 9 bases fit TRBD2. V trimming: 0 bases; J trimming: 6 bases; junction bases outside the gene matches: 16. CDR3 length equals 18 residues. Germline V CDR1 and CDR2: SGHRS, YFSETQ.

This clone was seen more than once but under ten times. The chain recombines TRBV4-2 with TRBJ2-7; 7 positions agree with TRBD1. The CDR3 runs to 13 residues. CDR1 and CDR2 from the germline V gene are LGHNA and YNFKEQ. V dropped 5 bases and J dropped 2; count of bases not matched to a gene: 3. CDR3 nucleotide sequence: TGTGCCAGCAGCACCGGGACAGCCTACGAGCAGTACTTC. Translating gives CASSTGTAYEQYF.

The V and J genes are TRBV7-3 and TRBJ1-1, with 7 bases lining up with TRBD1. Germline V CDR1 and CDR2: SGHTA, FQGTGA. The length of the CDR3 is 13 residues. Trimming took 0 bases from V and 8 from J; bases not matched to a gene: 3. The CDR3 spells CASSLTGQIEAFF. CDR3 bases: TGTGCCAGCAGCTTAACGGGACAGATCGAAGCTTTCTTT.

This chain joins TRBV7-8 and TRBJ2-7, with 8 positions matching TRBD1. The CDR3 consists of 15 residues. Trimming took 5 bases from V and 4 from J; bases not matched to a gene: 10. CDR1 and CDR2 from the germline V gene are SGHVS and FQNEAQ. The CDR3 DNA follows: TGTGCCAGCAGCGACGTAGGGACAGGAAGATACGAGCAGTACTTC. This encodes CASSDVGTGRYEQYF.

In DNA, the CDR3 is TGTGCCAGCAGACAAAGGACTAGCGGGGAGGAGACCCAGTACTTC. This translates into CASRQRTSGEETQYF. The chain couples TRBV2 to TRBJ2-5; TRBD2 matches at 12 bases. CDR3 size: 15 residues. V lost 6 bases to trimming and J lost 5 bases; unmatched junction nucleotides: 7. Germline loops: CDR1 SNHLY, CDR2 FYNNEI. Together with reference TRBV2 and TRBJ2-5, the CDR3 gives the full variable domain: EPEVTQTPSHQVTQMGQEVILRCVPISNHLYFYWYRQILGQKVEFLVSFYNNEISEKSEIFDDQFSVERPDGSNFTLKIRSTKLEDSAMYFCASRQRTSGEETQYFGPGTRLLVL.

The J gene is TRBJ1-4, the V gene TRBV4-3; 7 bases are shared with TRBD1. J lost 8 bases, V lost 1 base, and 7 bases had no gene match. Looked up from germline, CDR1 is LGHNA and CDR2 is YSLEER. The CDR3 loop spans 15 amino acids. CDR3 sequence: CASSQGDRVGEKLFF. CDR3 DNA sequence: TGCGCCAGCAGCCAAGGAGACAGGGTGGGAGAAAAACTGTTTTTT.

The chain has TRBV9 and TRBJ2-1; 10 positions agree with TRBD2. Unmatched junction bases numbered 5, after V lost 4 bases and J lost 7 bases. CDR1 and CDR2 (germline): SGDLS, YYNGEE. This CDR3 has 14 residues. The DNA of the CDR3 is TGTGCCAGCAGCACGGGACTAGCGAAAAATGAGCAGTTCTTC. Encoded protein: CASSTGLAKNEQFF.

The chain links TRBV5-8 to TRBJ1-6; D unresolved. This CDR3 has 15 amino acids. From germline, CDR1 is SGHTS and CDR2 YDEGEE. V gave up 2 bases and J gave up 0 bases, with 6 bases separating them. In DNA, the CDR3 is TGTGCCAGCAGCTTAACAGCCTCCTATAATTCACCCCTCCACTTT. Translated, it gives CASSLTASYNSPLHF.